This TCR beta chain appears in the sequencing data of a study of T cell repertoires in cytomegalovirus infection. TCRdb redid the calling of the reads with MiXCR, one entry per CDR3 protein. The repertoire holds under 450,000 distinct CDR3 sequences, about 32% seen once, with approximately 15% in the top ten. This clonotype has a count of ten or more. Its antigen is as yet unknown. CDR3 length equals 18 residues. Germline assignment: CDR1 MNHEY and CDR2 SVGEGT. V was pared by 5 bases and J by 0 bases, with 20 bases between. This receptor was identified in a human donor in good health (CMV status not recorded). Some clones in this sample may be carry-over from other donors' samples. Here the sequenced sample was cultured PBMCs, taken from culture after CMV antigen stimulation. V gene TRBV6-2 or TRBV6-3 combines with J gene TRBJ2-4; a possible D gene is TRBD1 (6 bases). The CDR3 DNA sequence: TGTGCCAGCAGTCCCTCGCAGGGGAACCCTCTAGCCAAAAACATTCAGTACTTC. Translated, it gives CASSPSQGNPLAKNIQYF.